This entry is about one T cell receptor beta chain. Its target is unknown. These data belong to a study of cytomegalovirus exposure and HLA in healthy donors. This CDR3 has 14 residues. Germline CDR1 SGHDT, CDR2 YYEEEE. The V segment lost 0 bases and the J segment 6 bases; nucleotides outside the gene matches: 3. With 60 Vbeta and 13 Jbeta primers, the PCR was carried out. Libraries were prepared by immunoSEQ multiplex PCR; TCRdb keeps only in-frame clonotypes and omits some of them. The sample shows about 140,000 clones, around 75% of them seen only once. Study-level results: As a later analysis showed, a missense DCLRE1C variant was linked to trimming of TCR beta V- and J-genes. Productive rates of about 90% or about 30% were seen for most TCR beta V segments in an earlier analysis. Across HLA loci, a later analysis found differing TCR association rates, with DRB1 most and HLA-C fewest. It emerged from a later analysis that several of the most significant clusters appeared to be linked to common viral pathogens.

The V and J genes are TRBV5-6 and TRBJ2-3; 8 positions match TRBD2. Specimen: PBMCs. This TCR came from a woman aged 25 to 39 in good health and CMV-seronegative. The CDR3 region has the DNA TGTGCCAGCAGCTTGGGGGTAGCGGGGGATACGCAGTATTTT. Translated, it gives CASSLGVAGDTQYF.